The next 13 T cell receptor beta chains were all read from a single sample in a study of radiotherapy plus CTLA-4 blockade in lung cancer. Assay: immunoSEQ multiplex PCR; the TCRdb copy retains only in-frame clones and omits some. The sample has tens of thousands of clones; 73% are singletons. This sample comprised peripheral blood, obtained from a patient treated with radiotherapy plus ipilimumab. The receptors were gathered from a human donor with non-small cell lung cancer who had stable disease on radiotherapy plus ipilimumab.

The genes are TRBV2 and TRBJ1-5; 9 bases align to TRBD1. Germline V lookup: CDR1 SNHLY, CDR2 FYNNEI. The J segment lost 0 bases and the V segment lost 8 bases, leaving 8 bases of the junction unmatched. The CDR3 is 16 residues long. This CDR3 is CASRDRAPYSNQPQHF. The DNA of the CDR3 is TGTGCCAGCCGGGACAGGGCCCCATATAGCAATCAGCCCCAGCATTTT.

This sequence joins TRBV19 and TRBJ1-1; tentatively, D is TRBD1 (5 bases). The CDR3 contains 16 residues. Germline lookup yields CDR1 LNHDA and CDR2 SQIVND (reference sequence). The V end lost 7 bases, the J end lost 6 bases, and 24 bases lay between the germline ends. DNA of the CDR3: TGTGCCAGTATCAGTGGGCAGGGCGCTAAGCGCGCTGAAGCTTTCTTT. Translation: CASISGQGAKRAEAFF.

This chain uses TRBV5-1 with TRBJ2-1; tentatively, D is TRBD2 (5 bases). Deletions cut 1 base from V and 0 bases from J, with 5 bases between. This CDR3 comprises 14 residues. Germline V gives CDR1 SGHRS, CDR2 YFSETQ. DNA for the CDR3: TGCGCCAGCAGCTTGACTAGCTCCTACAATGAGCAGTTCTTC. This gives the protein CASSLTSSYNEQFF.

The V call is TRBV27, the J call TRBJ2-7, with D maybe TRBD2 (6 bases). Between the trimmed V and J ends, which lost 0 bases and 1 base, there was a span of 16 bases. The CDR3 has 17 residues. Germline CDR1 MNHEY, CDR2 SMNVEV (reference sequence). This chain's CDR3 is CASSLSMGGRPSYEQYF. Written as DNA, the CDR3 is TGTGCCAGCAGTTTATCAATGGGGGGACGGCCTTCCTACGAGCAGTACTTC.

The rearrangement links TRBV5-6 to TRBJ1-3; D is uncertain. The germline CDR1 and CDR2 sequences are SGHDT and YYEEEE. The V end was cut by 2 bases, the J end by 1 base, with 13 bases between. The CDR3 consists of 16 residues. CDR3 in amino acids: CASSFLDGRSGNTIYF. In nucleotides, the CDR3 is TGTGCCAGCAGCTTCTTGGACGGCCGTTCTGGAAACACCATATATTTT.

This clone has only one observation. The chain employs TRBV20-1 and TRBJ2-3; D is undetermined. V lost 6 bases and J 6 bases, leaving 4 bases between the germline ends. The CDR3 contains 9 residues. CDR1 DFQATT and CDR2 SNEGSKA come from the germline V gene (reference sequence). The CDR3 loop is CSAHDTQYF. DNA of the CDR3: TGCAGTGCCCACGATACGCAGTATTTT.

This chain links TRBV19 with TRBJ2-3; 8 nucleotides line up with TRBD2. The junction had 5 bases not matched to a gene; V was cut back by 5 bases and J by 4 bases. Germline V gene lookup returns CDR1 LNHDA and CDR2 SQIVND (reference sequence). The CDR3 spans 14 residues. CDR3 in DNA: TGTGCCAGTAGTCGGGAGGGGAGCGCAGATACGCAGTATTTT. Encoded protein: CASSREGSADTQYF.

The chain employs TRBV6-5 and TRBJ2-7; possible D gene TRBD1, 7 bases. The CDR3 length is 13 residues. Germline assignment: CDR1 MNHEY and CDR2 SVGAGI. V gave up 8 bases and J gave up 5 bases, with 16 bases separating them. CDR3 in DNA: TGTGCCAGCCCGACAGGGACTTCGGACGAGCAGTACTTC. Protein product: CASPTGTSDEQYF.

This clone was seen only a few times. V and J are TRBV5-5 and TRBJ1-1; tentative D call: TRBD1 (6 bases). V dropped 3 bases and J dropped 2 bases, with 11 bases sitting between them. The germline gives CDR1 SGHKS, CDR2 YYEKEE (reference sequence). The CDR3 has 14 amino acids. The chain's CDR3 is CASSSTGTNTEAFF. The DNA for the CDR3 is TGTGCCAGCAGCTCCACAGGGACCAACACTGAAGCTTTCTTT.

The rearrangement uses TRBV7-2 and TRBJ2-1; 11 bases align to TRBD1. V was pared by 5 bases and J by 9 bases, with 9 bases of the junction left unmatched. Per the germline V gene, CDR1 is SGHTA and CDR2 is FQGNSA. There are 15 residues in the CDR3. The chain's CDR3 is CASSPQPGQGGEQFF. In nucleotides, the CDR3 is TGTGCCAGCAGCCCACAACCGGGACAGGGGGGTGAGCAGTTCTTC. The variable domain in full, with the rest retrieved from reference TRBV7-2 and TRBJ2-1, is GAGVSQSPSNKVTEKGKDVELRCDPISGHTALYWYRQSLGQGLEFLIYFQGNSAPDKSGLPSDRFSAERTGGSVSTLTIQRTQQEDSAVYLCASSPQPGQGGEQFFGPGTRLTVL.

The rearrangement joins TRBV10-3 to TRBJ2-7; 14 nucleotides align to TRBD2. CDR3 length: 17 residues. Unmatched junction bases numbered 17, after V lost 10 bases and J lost 6 bases. CDR1 ENHRY and CDR2 SYGVKD come from the germline V gene. CDR3 sequence (DNA): TGTGCCAGGAACAGGGATCGGTCCGGGACTAGCGGGAGCGAGCAGTACTTC. It yields the protein CARNRDRSGTSGSEQYF.

The chain employs TRBV5-5 and TRBJ2-1, with D uncertain. This CDR3 has 15 residues. V shed 0 bases and J shed 3 bases, with 10 bases lying between them. CDR1 SGHKS and CDR2 YYEKEE come from the germline V gene (reference sequence). The chain's CDR3 is CASSLELQLYNEQFF. CDR3 bases: TGTGCCAGCAGCTTGGAGCTACAACTCTACAATGAGCAGTTCTTC. The whole variable domain, filled in from reference TRBV5-5 and TRBJ2-1, reads DAGVTQSPTHLIKTRGQQVTLRCSPISGHKSVSWYQQVLGQGPQFIFQYYEKEERGRGNFPDRFSARQFPNYSSELNVNALLLGDSALYLCASSLELQLYNEQFFGPGTRLTVL.

This clone occurred a few times. The chain recombines TRBV28 with TRBJ1-3; possible D gene TRBD1, 5 bases. V was trimmed by 4 bases and J by 1 base, leaving 14 bases between them. Per the germline V gene, CDR1 is MDHEN and CDR2 is SYDVKM. The CDR3 loop spans 16 amino acids. DNA for the CDR3: TGTGCCAGCAGTTCATCGGGACCCAGATCTGGAAACACCATATATTTT. Protein product: CASSSSGPRSGNTIYF.